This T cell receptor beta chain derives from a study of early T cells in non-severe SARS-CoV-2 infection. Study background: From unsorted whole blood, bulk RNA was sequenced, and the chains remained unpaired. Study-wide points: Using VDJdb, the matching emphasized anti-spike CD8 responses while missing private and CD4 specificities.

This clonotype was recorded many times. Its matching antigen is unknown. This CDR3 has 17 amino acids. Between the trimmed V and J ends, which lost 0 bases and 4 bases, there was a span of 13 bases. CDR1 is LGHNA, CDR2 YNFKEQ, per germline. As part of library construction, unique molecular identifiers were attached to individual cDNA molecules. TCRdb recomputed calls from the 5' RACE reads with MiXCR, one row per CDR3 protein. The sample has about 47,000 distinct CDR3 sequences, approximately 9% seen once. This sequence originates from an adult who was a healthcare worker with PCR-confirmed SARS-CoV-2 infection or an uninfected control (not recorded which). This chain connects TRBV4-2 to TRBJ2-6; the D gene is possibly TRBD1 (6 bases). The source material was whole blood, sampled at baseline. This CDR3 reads CASSQDFRGIGANVLTF. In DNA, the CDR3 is TGTGCCAGCAGCCAAGATTTCAGGGGAATAGGGGCCAACGTCCTGACTTTC.